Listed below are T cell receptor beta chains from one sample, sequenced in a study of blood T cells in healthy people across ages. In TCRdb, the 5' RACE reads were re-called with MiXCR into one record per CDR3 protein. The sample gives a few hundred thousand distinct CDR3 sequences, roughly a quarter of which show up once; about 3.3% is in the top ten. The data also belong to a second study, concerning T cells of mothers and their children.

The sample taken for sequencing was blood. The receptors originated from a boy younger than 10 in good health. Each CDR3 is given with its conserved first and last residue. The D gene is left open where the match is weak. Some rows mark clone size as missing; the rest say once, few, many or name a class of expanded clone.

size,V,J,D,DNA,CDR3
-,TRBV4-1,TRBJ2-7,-,TGCGCCAGCAGCCGCGTAGAGGGCGGAACCTACGAGCAGTACTTC,CASSRVEGGTYEQYF
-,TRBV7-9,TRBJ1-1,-,TGTGCCAGCAGCAACCCAGGGGCCGGAAGGACTGAAGCTTTCTTT,CASSNPGAGRTEAFF
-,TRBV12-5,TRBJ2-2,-,TGTGCTAGTGGCCTTGAATACAGGGCGAGCGGGGAGCTGTTTTTT,CASGLEYRASGELFF
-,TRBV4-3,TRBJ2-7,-,TGCGCCAGCAGCCAAGATCCTAACAGGGACTACGAGCAGTACTTC,CASSQDPNRDYEQYF
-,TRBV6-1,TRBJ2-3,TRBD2,TGTGCCGCGCGGGGGGGGGGATTTAGGACAGATACGCAGTATTTT,CAARGGGFRTDTQYF
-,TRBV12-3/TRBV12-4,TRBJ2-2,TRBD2,TGTGCCGGCACTCAGCGGGAGGGCCGCGGGGAGCTGTTTTTT,CAGTQREGRGELFF
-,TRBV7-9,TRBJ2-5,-,TGTGCCAGCAGCTCGGGAGAGGTATTGGAGACCCAGTACTTC,CASSSGEVLETQYF
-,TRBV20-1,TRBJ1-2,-,TGCAGTGCTAGAAGCCACAGCTATGGCTACACCTTC,CSARSHSYGYTF
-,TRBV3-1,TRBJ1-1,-,TGTGCCAGCAGCCAACCGGCGACCGGGGGCACTGAAGCTTTCTTT,CASSQPATGGTEAFF
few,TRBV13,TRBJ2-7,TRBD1,TGTGCCAGCAGTTCGGGACAGAGCTCCTACGAGCAGTACTTC,CASSSGQSSYEQYF
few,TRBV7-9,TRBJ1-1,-,TGTGCCAGCGCCCAACAGGACCTAACTGAAGCTTTCTTT,CASAQQDLTEAFF
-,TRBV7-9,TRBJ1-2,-,TGTGCCAGCAGCCAAATAAACAGAGATGGCTACACCTTC,CASSQINRDGYTF
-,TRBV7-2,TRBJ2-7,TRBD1,TGTGCCAGCAGCTTAGAGAGGGGGCTCTACGAGCAGTACTTC,CASSLERGLYEQYF
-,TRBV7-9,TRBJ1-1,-,TGTGCCAGCAGCTTCCACTGGGGGAAATGTGAAGCTTTCTTT,CASSFHWGKCEAFF
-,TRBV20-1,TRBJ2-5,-,TGCAGTGCTAGAGATTGGCCGATGGGGGGGACCCAGTACTTC,CSARDWPMGGTQYF
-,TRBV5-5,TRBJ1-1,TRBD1,TGTGCCAGCAGTGGGGACAGACTGAACACTGAAGCTTTCTTT,CASSGDRLNTEAFF
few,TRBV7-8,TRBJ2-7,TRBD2,TGTGCCAGCACACAAGGGGCAGCGGGACCCTACGAGCAGTACTTC,CASTQGAAGPYEQYF
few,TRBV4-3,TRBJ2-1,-,TGCGCCAGCAGCCCCGGGCAACTAATGACCGGATCCGAGCAGTTCTTC,CASSPGQLMTGSEQFF
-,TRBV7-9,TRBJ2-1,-,TGTGCCAGCAGCTCCTCCCCAGCCAATGAGCAGTTCTTC,CASSSSPANEQFF
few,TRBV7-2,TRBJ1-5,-,TGTGCCAGCAGCTTACCCGGGGCCAGTTTTAGCAATCAGCCCCAGCATTTT,CASSLPGASFSNQPQHF
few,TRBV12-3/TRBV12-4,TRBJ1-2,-,TGTGCCATTAGTAGGGATAACTATGGCTACACCTTC,CAISRDNYGYTF
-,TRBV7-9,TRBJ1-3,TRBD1,TGTGCCAGCAGCTTAGCAGGGGGCCGGCCGCCGGTAGGAAACACCATATATTTT,CASSLAGGRPPVGNTIYF
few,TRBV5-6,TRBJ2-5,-,TGTGCCAGCAGCTCGGCAGGGTCACTGCACCAAGAGACCCAGTACTTC,CASSSAGSLHQETQYF
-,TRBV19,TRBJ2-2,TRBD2,TGTGCCAGTAGCCCCGGGACTAGACCCGGGGAGCTGTTTTTT,CASSPGTRPGELFF
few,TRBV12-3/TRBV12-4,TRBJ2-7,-,TGTGCCAGCAGTCCGGGGCCAGCCTACGAGCAGTACTTC,CASSPGPAYEQYF
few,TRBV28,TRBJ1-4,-,TGTGCCAGCATGTCCAGTTTTAATGAAAAACTGTTTTTT,CASMSSFNEKLFF
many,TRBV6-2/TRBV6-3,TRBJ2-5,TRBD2,TGTGCCAGTTGGACTAGCGGGAGTCAAGAGACCCAGTACTTC,CASWTSGSQETQYF
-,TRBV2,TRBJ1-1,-,TGTGCCAGCAGTGAAGAGAGCGCATGGAACACTGAAGCTTTCTTT,CASSEESAWNTEAFF
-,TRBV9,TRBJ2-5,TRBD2,TGTGCCAGCAGCGTAGGGGGGGGAAGTCATATGAAGGAGACCCAGTACTTC,CASSVGGGSHMKETQYF
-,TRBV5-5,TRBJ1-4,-,TGTGCCAGCAGCTTGGGACGGCCTGCAACTAATGAAAAACTGTTTTTT,CASSLGRPATNEKLFF
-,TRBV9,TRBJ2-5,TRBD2,TGTGCCAGCAGCGGGGCGGGGGTCCAAGAGACCCAGTACTTC,CASSGAGVQETQYF